The source of this TCR beta chain is a study of blood T cell repertoires in COVID-19 (dated by TCRdb to 2019 to 2021). A note on the overall study: The collaborator samples originated in the United States, Italy and Spain and spanned the acute and convalescent phases of COVID-19. Deeply sampled blood TCRbeta repertoires from subjects exposed to, actively infected with, or recovered from COVID-19 were included in the dataset. The prospective study material was composed of cDNA or gDNA derived from T cells, B-cell-depleted T cells, or PBMCs. Sample metadata almost always included a de-identified subject ID, COVID-19 status, age in years and sex. Samples were obtained from the ongoing ImmuneRACE study (first 160 participants) and from over 1,000 subjects provided by 6 global collaborators. The repertoires were released in a freely available public database meant as a resource for research on the immune response to SARS-CoV-2. HLA class I and class II types, where available, came from metadata supplied by the sample provider rather than from assay-based typing. Overall results and qualifications from the work: How much clinical and demographic metadata was included differed by source and by participant, and the metadata was provided uncurated.

In the case of this clone: Its antigen remains undetermined. No much larger clone is present one base from it, and per-base qualities are unavailable.

Enrolling through a virtual design, the prospective study's participants ranged in age from roughly 18 to 95 years and lived across roughly 23 United States geographic areas. In the prospective study, participants were assigned to cohorts based on the clinical history participants reported in a screening survey and a study questionnaire. Each participant in the prospective study had whole blood, serum and a nasopharyngeal or oropharyngeal swab collected by mobile phlebotomists. Prospective study participants could optionally give additional blood draws and questionnaires over an approximately 2-month period. Blood samples from the prospective study were shipped frozen or at room temperature prior to DNA extraction. The immunoSEQ Assay, a bias-controlled multiplex PCR, was used to amplify TCRbeta CDR3 regions from genomic DNA. The paper's processing steps were these. Within the assay, amplification of reference gene primers was used to estimate how many nucleated cells each sample contained. To quantify the absolute abundance of each unique TCRbeta CDR3 rearrangement, sequence reads were collapsed and filtered. For each sample, productive Simpson clonality was calculated as the square root of Simpson's diversity index over productive rearrangements. TCRdb re-hosts the immuneACCESS table, in-frame sequences only. Its copies lack some clones; in the studies checked, an unresolved V gene accounts for under half of them, and the cause for the rest is not known. The D gene and trimming were derived from the DNA, and the V and J assignments and clone size from that table. For this sample the table gives 250,000 to 300,000 clones, of which roughly nine tenths were detected only once. The biggest ten clones account for about 1.2% of the sample.

From the cysteine through the phenylalanine, the CDR3 covers 15 amino acids. The kept DNA is CDR3 alone, 45 bases in frame from the first base. For CDR1 and CDR2, the germline V gene lists LGHNT and FRNRAP. Trimming accounts for 6 bases at V and 5 bases at J, while the number of junction bases matched to no gene is 10. Sequencing was done on a sample of PBMCs or T cells enriched from blood (not recorded which). The chain is assembled from TRBV12-5 and TRBJ1-1, with 9 bases aligning to TRBD1. The receptor comes from a human donor in a cohort exposed to, infected with or recovered from COVID-19 (not recorded which). The donor label of this sample is uncertain. The CDR3 sequence is CASGEETGGATEAFF. The DNA reads TGTGCTAGTGGCGAGGAAACAGGGGGCGCGACTGAAGCTTTCTTT.